These T cell receptor beta chains were read from a single sample in a study of blood T cell repertoires in COVID-19. Generated by immunoSEQ multiplex PCR, the TCRdb table keeps only in-frame clones and is missing some. The table records 300,000 to 500,000 clones, roughly 90% of them present only once. The sequenced sample was PBMCs or T cells enriched from blood (not recorded which). These receptors all come from a woman aged 30 to 39 with acute COVID-19. Each CDR3 is given with its conserved first and last residue. A D gene is named only where the DNA matches it firmly. Clone size appears in some rows only: once, few, many, or a class for an expanded clone.

>TRBJ2-3|16|TRBV7-2|TRBD2|once
CASSDGVGGGTDTQYF
TGTGCCAGCAGCGACGGCGTTGGGGGGGGGACAGATACGCAGTATTTT
>TRBJ2-2|16|TRBV27|-|-
CASSHPPEGSTGELFF
TGTGCCAGCAGTCACCCCCCGGAAGGGAGCACCGGGGAGCTGTTTTTT
>TRBJ2-6|15|TRBV5-6|-|-
CASSLAGSGANVLTF
TGTGCCAGCAGCTTGGCAGGCTCAGGGGCCAACGTCCTGACTTTC
>TRBJ2-1|15|TRBV19|TRBD1|-
CATTPGTASYNEQFF
TGTGCCACCACGCCCGGGACAGCTAGCTACAATGAGCAGTTCTTC
>TRBJ1-5|13|TRBV7-9|-|-
CASSLGALRPQHF
TGTGCCAGCAGCTTAGGAGCGCTCAGGCCCCAGCATTTT
>TRBJ1-2|15|TRBV9|TRBD1|once
CASSAVATGVYGYTF
TGTGCCAGCAGCGCCGTAGCGACAGGGGTATATGGCTACACCTTC
>TRBJ1-1|12|TRBV5-6|-|once
CASSLITGWAFF
TGTGCCAGCAGCTTGATCACAGGGTGGGCTTTCTTT
>TRBJ1-2|11|TRBV30|-|-
CACNNGPGYTF
TGTGCCTGTAATAATGGGCCCGGCTACACCTTC
>TRBJ2-2|17|TRBV3-1/TRBV3-2|TRBD2|-
CASSQFRLAGNTGELFF
TGTGCCAGCAGCCAATTCCGACTAGCGGGGAACACCGGGGAGCTGTTTTTT
>TRBJ2-2|19|TRBV4-1|TRBD1|-
CASSRLLRGQASNTGELFF
TGCGCCAGCAGCCGACTGCTCAGGGGACAGGCCTCGAACACCGGGGAGCTGTTTTTT
>TRBJ2-7|13|TRBV14|-|-
CASSQGGQYEQYF
TGTGCCAGCAGCCAAGGAGGGCAGTACGAGCAGTACTTC
>TRBJ2-3|15|TRBV9|TRBD2|-
CASSVLASGGDTQYF
TGTGCCAGCAGCGTATTGGCTAGCGGGGGAGATACGCAGTATTTT
>TRBJ1-3|15|TRBV2|-|-
CASREQGFRGNTIYF
TGTGCCAGCAGGGAACAGGGTTTTCGGGGAAACACCATATATTTT
>TRBJ1-1|16|TRBV7-3|-|-
CASSLTGGNINTEAFF
TGTGCCAGCAGCTTAACGGGGGGGAATATAAACACTGAAGCTTTCTTT
>TRBJ1-4|15|TRBV3-1/TRBV3-2|-|-
CASSQDTGVEEKLFF
TGTGCCAGCAGCCAAGATACCGGGGTAGAGGAAAAACTGTTTTTT
>TRBJ2-7|16|TRBV7-9|-|-
CASSITGLTASYEQYF
TGTGCCAGCAGCATAACTGGACTAACCGCCTCCTACGAGCAGTACTTC
>TRBJ2-7|14|TRBV25-1|-|-
CASSAAGQLYEQYF
TGTGCCAGCAGTGCCGCGGGACAGCTCTACGAGCAGTACTTC
>TRBJ1-2|13|TRBV24-1|-|-
CATSPTGNYGYTF
TGTGCCACCAGTCCTACAGGGAACTATGGCTACACCTTC
>TRBJ2-7|16|TRBV27|-|-
CASSPRRGYLAYEQYF
TGTGCCAGCAGTCCTCGCAGGGGCTATCTCGCCTACGAGCAGTACTTC
>TRBJ1-3|16|TRBV19|-|few
CASSITGLRSGNTIYF
TGTGCCAGTAGTATAACAGGCCTCCGCTCTGGAAACACCATATATTTT
>TRBJ1-1|15|TRBV7-9|-|-
CASSALQGTGSEAFF
TGTGCCAGCAGCGCACTACAGGGAACTGGTTCTGAAGCTTTCTTT
>TRBJ2-1|15|TRBV7-2|-|-
CASSLGGPTYNEQFF
TGTGCCAGCAGCTTAGGCGGGCCCACCTACAATGAGCAGTTCTTC
>TRBJ1-5|14|TRBV19|-|once
CASTQQGSLQPQHF
TGTGCCAGTACCCAACAGGGCTCCTTGCAGCCCCAGCATTTT
>TRBJ1-1|12|TRBV29-1|TRBD1|-
CSATTGQGSAFF
TGCAGCGCAACTACCGGACAGGGATCGGCTTTCTTT
>TRBJ1-5|14|TRBV29-1|TRBD1|-
CSPTDRHSNQPQHF
TGCAGCCCAACGGACAGGCATAGCAATCAGCCCCAGCATTTT
>TRBJ1-2|17|TRBV5-1|-|-
CASSINPTGYLNYGYTF
TGCGCCAGCAGCATTAACCCCACAGGGTATCTCAACTATGGCTACACCTTC
>TRBJ2-3|14|TRBV3-1/TRBV3-2|-|once
CASSQGATTDTQYF
TGTGCCAGCAGCCAAGGGGCAACCACAGATACGCAGTATTTT
>TRBJ1-3|15|TRBV5-1|TRBD1|-
CASSFTGGKGNTIYF
TGCGCCAGCAGCTTTACAGGGGGAAAGGGAAACACCATATATTTT
>TRBJ2-7|13|TRBV30|-|-
CAWSVKGPYEQYF
TGTGCCTGGAGTGTAAAGGGGCCCTACGAGCAGTACTTC
>TRBJ2-7|14|TRBV5-4|TRBD1|-
CASSLGDSDYEQYF
TGTGCCAGCAGCTTGGGGGACAGCGACTACGAGCAGTACTTC
>TRBJ2-2|13|TRBV7-3|-|once
CASSAHRASELFF
TGTGCCAGCAGCGCCCACAGGGCTTCGGAGCTGTTTTTT
>TRBJ1-4|14|TRBV5-1|-|-
CASSLDSGYEKLFF
TGCGCCAGCAGCTTGGATTCAGGGTATGAAAAACTGTTTTTT
>TRBJ2-1|15|TRBV12-5|TRBD2|-
CASGLALAGGSEQFF
TGTGCTAGTGGTTTAGCGCTAGCGGGGGGATCTGAGCAGTTCTTC
>TRBJ1-6|16|TRBV14|TRBD1|-
CASSHAGTGGNSPLHF
TGTGCCAGCAGCCACGCCGGGACAGGGGGGAATTCACCCCTCCACTTT
>TRBJ1-5|15|TRBV18|TRBD1|few
CASSPGTGANQPQHF
TGTGCCAGCTCTCCGGGGACAGGGGCCAATCAGCCCCAGCATTTT
>TRBJ1-5|14|TRBV2|-|-
CASSDRYSNQPQHF
TGTGCCAGCAGTGATAGATATAGCAATCAGCCCCAGCATTTT
>TRBJ2-7|14|TRBV2|-|-
CASMVRGSSYEQYF
TGTGCCAGCATGGTGCGGGGAAGCTCCTACGAGCAGTACTTC
>TRBJ1-3|18|TRBV18|-|-
CASSPRGGAEYSGNTIYF
TGTGCCAGCTCACCCCGGGGAGGGGCAGAGTACTCTGGAAACACCATATATTTT
>TRBJ2-2|14|TRBV27|-|-
CASSANRVAGELFF
TGTGCCAGCAGTGCAAACAGGGTCGCCGGGGAGCTGTTTTTT
>TRBJ1-1|15|TRBV18|TRBD1|few
CASSPLGQLNTEAFF
TGTGCCAGCTCACCACTGGGACAGTTGAACACTGAAGCTTTCTTT
>TRBJ2-7|15|TRBV5-5|TRBD1|-
CASSEPGQTLHEQYF
TGTGCCAGCAGCGAACCGGGACAGACCCTCCACGAGCAGTACTTC
>TRBJ2-7|14|TRBV2|-|-
CASRAGQENYEQYF
TGTGCCAGCAGAGCGGGACAGGAAAACTACGAGCAGTACTTC
>TRBJ1-3|14|TRBV6-5|-|-
CATRRGVNGNTIYF
TGTGCCACCAGACGGGGGGTGAATGGAAACACCATATATTTT
>TRBJ1-1|16|TRBV9|-|-
CASSSRDSSVNTEAFF
TGTGCCAGCAGCAGCCGGGACTCAAGCGTGAACACTGAAGCTTTCTTT
>TRBJ1-3|14|TRBV6-5|-|once
CASSGGFSGNTIYF
TGTGCCAGCTCCGGGGGGTTTTCCGGAAACACCATATATTTT